This is a list of T cell receptor beta chains from one sample in a study of blood T cell repertoires in COVID-19. TCRdb's table, derived via immunoSEQ multiplex PCR, lists solely in-frame clones and lacks some. This repertoire shows approximately 500,000 clones, more than 75% found once; its top ten account for 1.5% to 2%. The sample consisted of PBMCs or T cells enriched from blood (not recorded which). Receptors originate from a woman in her forties who had recovered from COVID-19. Both conserved end residues are part of each CDR3. The D gene is left open where the match is weak. Expanded clones get a size class; other rows say once, few or many, or leave the size out.

CDR3 length,clone size,V gene,D gene,J gene,CDR3 protein,CDR3 DNA
15,-,TRBV19,TRBD2,TRBJ2-1,CASSMGLGLAVEQFF,TGTGCCAGTAGTATGGGCTTGGGACTAGCGGTCGAGCAGTTCTTC
18,-,TRBV10-1,TRBD2,TRBJ2-1,CASSGPGLAGKNDNEQFF,TGCGCCAGCAGTGGACCGGGACTAGCGGGCAAGAACGACAATGAGCAGTTCTTC
16,-,TRBV7-2,-,TRBJ2-3,CASSQNLALNTDTQYF,TGTGCCAGCAGCCAAAATCTAGCGCTCAACACAGATACGCAGTATTTT
16,-,TRBV25-1,TRBD1,TRBJ2-7,CASSELKGQGSYEQYF,TGTGCCAGCAGTGAATTAAAGGGACAGGGCTCCTACGAGCAGTACTTC
18,-,TRBV5-1,-,TRBJ1-2,CASSLAYQGGGANYGYTF,TGCGCCAGCAGCTTGGCCTACCAGGGTGGTGGGGCTAACTATGGCTACACCTTC
13,-,TRBV5-8,TRBD1,TRBJ1-5,CASSLPGQQPQHF,TGTGCCAGCAGCTTACCGGGACAGCAGCCCCAGCATTTT
15,-,TRBV9,-,TRBJ2-1,CASSVNLQENNEQFF,TGTGCCAGCAGCGTAAACCTTCAAGAGAACAATGAGCAGTTCTTC
14,-,TRBV6-6,TRBD2,TRBJ2-3,CASSLAGVTDTQYF,TGTGCCAGCAGCCTAGCGGGGGTCACAGATACGCAGTATTTT
16,-,TRBV14,-,TRBJ2-1,CASSQDGGLSYNEQFF,TGTGCCAGCAGCCAAGATGGAGGACTGAGCTACAATGAGCAGTTCTTC
14,once,TRBV19,-,TRBJ1-1,CASSIKGQRGAAFF,TGTGCCAGTAGTATAAAAGGGCAGCGGGGCGCGGCTTTCTTT
15,-,TRBV5-1,TRBD1,TRBJ1-2,CASSLVSGQGSGYTF,TGCGCCAGCAGCTTGGTCTCGGGACAGGGGTCTGGCTACACCTTC
18,-,TRBV4-2,TRBD2,TRBJ2-3,CASSQVKWEGESTDTQYF,TGTGCCAGCAGCCAAGTTAAGTGGGAGGGAGAGAGCACAGATACGCAGTATTTT
15,few,TRBV19,-,TRBJ1-5,CASSPQAGPNQPQHF,TGTGCCAGTAGTCCCCAGGCGGGGCCCAATCAGCCCCAGCATTTT
15,-,TRBV7-9,TRBD2,TRBJ2-5,CASSLDGLVQETQYF,TGTGCCAGCAGCTTAGACGGACTAGTCCAAGAGACCCAGTACTTC
13,-,TRBV7-6,-,TRBJ1-1,CASSFQGLTEAFF,TGTGCCAGCAGCTTTCAGGGTTTGACTGAAGCTTTCTTT
13,-,TRBV5-1,-,TRBJ1-6,CASSLGQHSPLHF,TGCGCCAGCAGCTTGGGACAGCATTCACCCCTCCACTTT
17,-,TRBV10-1,-,TRBJ1-3,CASSDASLGATGNTIYF,TGCGCCAGCAGTGATGCAAGCCTGGGGGCTACTGGAAACACCATATATTTT
20,few,TRBV29-1,TRBD2,TRBJ2-7,CSVTDQQRRAGLSITYEQYF,TGCAGCGTGACGGACCAACAAAGACGAGCGGGGTTAAGTATAACCTACGAGCAGTACTTC
12,-,TRBV6-5,TRBD1,TRBJ1-2,CASSYDRGLYTF,TGTGCCAGCAGTTATGACAGGGGTCTCTACACCTTC
14,-,TRBV9,TRBD1,TRBJ1-2,CASSAQTGGDGYTF,TGTGCCAGCAGCGCCCAGACAGGGGGCGATGGCTACACCTTC
14,-,TRBV7-2,-,TRBJ2-2,CASSWASPTRELFF,TGTGCCAGCAGCTGGGCTAGCCCCACGCGGGAGCTGTTTTTT
11,-,TRBV25-1,-,TRBJ2-2,CASSEGRELFF,TGTGCCAGCAGTGAAGGGCGCGAGCTGTTTTTT
16,-,TRBV6-5,-,TRBJ2-1,CASSYSFLVDGNEQFF,TGTGCCAGCAGTTACTCTTTTTTGGTAGATGGCAATGAGCAGTTCTTC
16,-,TRBV5-1,-,TRBJ1-1,CASSWGRGEGRTEAFF,TGCGCCAGCAGCTGGGGGCGAGGGGAGGGGCGGACTGAAGCTTTCTTT
15,-,TRBV11-3,-,TRBJ2-2,CASSPTGRDTGELFF,TGTGCCAGCAGCCCTACAGGGCGGGACACCGGGGAGCTGTTTTTT
17,-,TRBV5-1,TRBD2,TRBJ2-1,CASRETSGTSGSHEQFF,TGCGCCAGCCGGGAGACTAGCGGGACTAGCGGGAGCCATGAGCAGTTCTTC
12,-,TRBV2,-,TRBJ2-7,CASSGLAREQYF,TGTGCCAGCAGTGGGCTAGCGCGCGAGCAGTACTTC
17,-,TRBV2,TRBD2,TRBJ2-1,CASSEDSTSGFYNEQFF,TGTGCCAGCAGTGAAGATAGCACTAGCGGATTCTACAATGAGCAGTTCTTC
14,-,TRBV7-9,-,TRBJ2-2,CASSLPANTGELFF,TGTGCCAGCAGCTTACCCGCGAACACCGGGGAGCTGTTTTTT
14,-,TRBV5-1,TRBD1,TRBJ2-7,CASSWTGPTYEQYF,TGCGCCAGCAGCTGGACAGGTCCTACCTACGAGCAGTACTTC
15,-,TRBV19,TRBD1,TRBJ1-1,CASRTRSGTGGEAFF,TGTGCCAGTAGAACAAGATCCGGGACAGGGGGAGAAGCTTTCTTT
17,few,TRBV7-6,TRBD1,TRBJ1-1,CASSLAVGDRGSGEAFF,TGTGCCAGCAGCTTAGCGGTTGGGGACAGGGGTTCGGGTGAAGCTTTCTTT
16,-,TRBV7-2,TRBD2,TRBJ2-2,CASSFSGSLNTGELFF,TGTGCCAGCAGCTTTAGCGGGAGCCTGAACACCGGGGAGCTGTTTTTT
18,-,TRBV4-1,TRBD1,TRBJ1-2,CASSQDLGRDRSLYGYTF,TGCGCCAGCAGCCAAGATCTGGGCCGGGACAGGAGTCTTTATGGCTACACCTTC
12,-,TRBV7-2,-,TRBJ1-1,CASSLGNRVAFF,TGTGCCAGCAGCTTAGGCAACAGGGTGGCTTTCTTT
14,-,TRBV2,-,TRBJ2-3,CASSEGGPTDTQYF,TGTGCCAGCAGTGAAGGGGGCCCCACAGATACGCAGTATTTT
13,-,TRBV6-2/TRBV6-3,TRBD1,TRBJ1-2,CASSPNRGDGYTF,TGTGCCAGCAGTCCCAACAGGGGAGATGGCTACACCTTC
13,few,TRBV6-5,-,TRBJ1-5,CASSSRGDEPQHF,TGTGCCAGCAGTTCCAGGGGTGACGAGCCCCAGCATTTT
17,-,TRBV6-2/TRBV6-3,TRBD2,TRBJ2-7,CASSSFSGRAYVGEQYF,TGTGCCAGCAGTTCATTTAGCGGGAGGGCCTATGTTGGCGAGCAGTACTTC
14,-,TRBV19,-,TRBJ2-4,CASRQGTPPSRPYF,TGTGCCAGTCGTCAGGGGACACCGCCATCCAGGCCGTACTTC
13,-,TRBV27,TRBD1,TRBJ1-3,CASSMTGGNTIYF,TGTGCCAGCAGTATGACAGGGGGAAACACCATATATTTT
13,-,TRBV15,-,TRBJ2-3,CATSRDSGDTQYF,TGTGCCACCAGCAGAGATTCAGGGGATACGCAGTATTTT
13,-,TRBV24-1,-,TRBJ2-5,CATSDRGLETQYF,TGTGCCACCAGTGACAGGGGTCTCGAGACCCAGTACTTC
17,-,TRBV7-8,TRBD1,TRBJ2-3,CASSFQDRGISPDTQYF,TGTGCCAGCAGCTTTCAGGACAGGGGGATTAGCCCAGATACGCAGTATTTT
16,-,TRBV4-2,-,TRBJ2-3,CASSQQVGVSTDTQYF,TGTGCCAGCAGCCAACAGGTGGGAGTTAGCACAGATACGCAGTATTTT
16,-,TRBV7-2,-,TRBJ1-5,CASSLAWADSNQPQHF,TGTGCCAGCAGCTTAGCTTGGGCAGATAGCAATCAGCCCCAGCATTTT
13,-,TRBV12-3/TRBV12-4,-,TRBJ2-7,CASSLNVLYEQYF,TGTGCCAGCAGTTTAAATGTACTCTACGAGCAGTACTTC
16,-,TRBV2,-,TRBJ2-3,CASSEEARAWTDTQYF,TGTGCCAGCAGTGAAGAGGCCAGGGCTTGGACAGATACGCAGTATTTT
14,-,TRBV5-8,-,TRBJ2-3,CASSLGASTDTQYF,TGTGCCAGCAGTTTAGGAGCTAGCACAGATACGCAGTATTTT
13,-,TRBV29-1,TRBD1,TRBJ2-7,CSVSDRAPYEQYF,TGCAGCGTTTCAGACAGGGCTCCCTACGAGCAGTACTTC
14,-,TRBV6-5,TRBD2,TRBJ2-7,CASKTSGISYEQYF,TGTGCCAGCAAGACTAGCGGGATCTCCTACGAGCAGTACTTC
20,-,TRBV3-1/TRBV3-2,-,TRBJ1-1,CASSQRAPGLYPSKNTEAFF,TGTGCCAGCAGCCAGAGGGCCCCCGGACTCTACCCTTCGAAGAACACTGAAGCTTTCTTT
13,few,TRBV6-5,-,TRBJ2-7,CASSYSFSDEQYF,TGTGCCAGCAGTTACTCGTTTAGCGACGAGCAGTACTTC
15,-,TRBV19,-,TRBJ1-6,CASSTSGVWNSPLHF,TGTGCCAGTAGTACTTCAGGGGTATGGAATTCACCCCTCCACTTT
14,-,TRBV10-3,-,TRBJ1-1,CAISVDSLNTEAFF,TGTGCCATCAGTGTGGACAGCCTGAACACTGAAGCTTTCTTT